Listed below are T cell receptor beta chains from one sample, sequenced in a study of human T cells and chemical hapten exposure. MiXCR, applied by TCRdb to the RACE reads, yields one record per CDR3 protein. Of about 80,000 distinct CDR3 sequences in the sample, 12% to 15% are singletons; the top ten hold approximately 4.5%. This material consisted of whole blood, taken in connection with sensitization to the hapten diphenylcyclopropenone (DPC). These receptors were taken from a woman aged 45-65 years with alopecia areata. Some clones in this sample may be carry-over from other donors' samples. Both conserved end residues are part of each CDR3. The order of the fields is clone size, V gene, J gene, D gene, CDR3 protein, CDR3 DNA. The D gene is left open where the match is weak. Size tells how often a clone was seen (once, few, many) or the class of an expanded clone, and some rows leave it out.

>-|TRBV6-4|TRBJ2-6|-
CASSAASQSSGANVLTF
TGTGCCAGCAGTGCAGCCTCTCAGAGCTCTGGGGCCAACGTCCTGACTTTC
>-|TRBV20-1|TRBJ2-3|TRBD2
CSVRRGRDWDTQYF
TGCAGTGTACGACGCGGGAGGGACTGGGATACGCAGTATTTT
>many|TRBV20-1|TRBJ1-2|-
CSASSPGTYGYTF
TGCAGTGCTAGTAGTCCAGGGACCTATGGCTACACCTTC
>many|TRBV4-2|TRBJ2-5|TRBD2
CASSRGLAQETQYF
TGTGCCAGCAGCCGCGGACTAGCTCAAGAGACCCAGTACTTC
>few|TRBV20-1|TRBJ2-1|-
CSAVLRERGYNEQFF
TGCAGTGCGGTCCTTCGGGAGCGAGGCTACAATGAGCAGTTCTTC
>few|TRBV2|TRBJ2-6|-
CASSEARTPGANVLTF
TGTGCCAGCAGTGAAGCGCGGACTCCCGGGGCCAACGTCCTGACTTTC
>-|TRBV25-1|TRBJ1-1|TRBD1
CASNTGTGNEAFF
TGTGCCAGCAACACAGGGACAGGTAATGAAGCTTTCTTT
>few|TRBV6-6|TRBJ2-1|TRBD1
CASSPTGAGQFF
TGTGCCAGCAGCCCGACAGGGGCTGGGCAGTTCTTC
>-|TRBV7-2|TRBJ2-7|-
CASSPISYEQYF
TGTGCCAGCAGCCCTATCTCCTACGAGCAGTACTTC
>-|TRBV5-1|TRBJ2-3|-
CASSLVGTTDTQYF
TGCGCCAGCAGCTTGGTGGGGACCACAGATACGCAGTATTTT
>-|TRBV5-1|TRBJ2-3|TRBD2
CATRKTSGSPDTQYF
TGCGCCACCAGAAAGACTAGCGGGAGTCCAGATACGCAGTATTTT